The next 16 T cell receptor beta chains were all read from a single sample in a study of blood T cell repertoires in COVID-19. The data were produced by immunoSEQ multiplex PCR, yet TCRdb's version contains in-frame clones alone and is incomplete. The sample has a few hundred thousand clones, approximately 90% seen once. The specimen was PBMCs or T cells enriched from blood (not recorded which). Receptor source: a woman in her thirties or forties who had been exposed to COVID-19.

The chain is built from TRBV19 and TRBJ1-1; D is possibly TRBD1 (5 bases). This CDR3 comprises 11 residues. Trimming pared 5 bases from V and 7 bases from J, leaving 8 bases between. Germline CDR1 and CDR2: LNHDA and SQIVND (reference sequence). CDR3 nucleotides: TGTGCCAGTAGTGGACATATTGAAGCTTTCTTT. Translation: CASSGHIEAFF.

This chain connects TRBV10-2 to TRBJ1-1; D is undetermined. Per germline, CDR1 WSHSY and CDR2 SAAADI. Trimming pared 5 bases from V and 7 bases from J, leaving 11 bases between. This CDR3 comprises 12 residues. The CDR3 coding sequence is TGCGCCAGCAGTCCCTATAAATTTGAAGCTTTCTTT. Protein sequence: CASSPYKFEAFF.

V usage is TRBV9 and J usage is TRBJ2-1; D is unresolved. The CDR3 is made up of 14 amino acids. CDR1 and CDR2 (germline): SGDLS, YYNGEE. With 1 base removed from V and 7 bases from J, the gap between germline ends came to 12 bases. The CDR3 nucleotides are TGTGCCAGCAGCGTAATGGCAGGCCGGAATGAGCAGTTCTTC. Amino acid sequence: CASSVMAGRNEQFF.

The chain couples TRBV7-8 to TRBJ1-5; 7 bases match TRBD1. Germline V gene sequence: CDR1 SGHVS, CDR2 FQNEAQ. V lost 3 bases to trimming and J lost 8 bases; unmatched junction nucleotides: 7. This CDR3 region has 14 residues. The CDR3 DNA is TGTGCCAGCAGCTTCCAATCAGGGGGTGAGCCCCAGCATTTT. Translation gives CASSFQSGGEPQHF.

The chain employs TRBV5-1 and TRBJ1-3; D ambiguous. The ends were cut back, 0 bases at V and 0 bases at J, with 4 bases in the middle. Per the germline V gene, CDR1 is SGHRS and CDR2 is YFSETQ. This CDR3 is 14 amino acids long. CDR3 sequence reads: CASSLELSGNTIYF. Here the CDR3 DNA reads TGCGCCAGCAGCTTGGAACTCTCTGGAAACACCATATATTTT.

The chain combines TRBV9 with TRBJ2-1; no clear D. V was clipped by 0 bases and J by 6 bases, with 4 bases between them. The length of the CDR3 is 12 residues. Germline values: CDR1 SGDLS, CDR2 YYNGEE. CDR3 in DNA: TGTGCCAGCAGCGTAGCGGGCAATGAGCAGTTCTTC. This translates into CASSVAGNEQFF. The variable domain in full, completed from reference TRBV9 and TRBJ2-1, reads DSGVTQTPKHLITATGQRVTLRCSPRSGDLSVYWYQQSLDQGLQFLIQYYNGEERAKGNILERFSAQQFPDLHSELNLSSLELGDSALYFCASSVAGNEQFFGPGTRLTVL.

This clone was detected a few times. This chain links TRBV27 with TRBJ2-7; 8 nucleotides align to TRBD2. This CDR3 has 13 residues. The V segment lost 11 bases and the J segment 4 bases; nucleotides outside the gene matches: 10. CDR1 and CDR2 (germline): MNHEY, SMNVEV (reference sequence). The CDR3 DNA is TGTGCCTGCCAATCGAGCGGGAGATACGAGCAGTACTTC. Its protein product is CACQSSGRYEQYF.

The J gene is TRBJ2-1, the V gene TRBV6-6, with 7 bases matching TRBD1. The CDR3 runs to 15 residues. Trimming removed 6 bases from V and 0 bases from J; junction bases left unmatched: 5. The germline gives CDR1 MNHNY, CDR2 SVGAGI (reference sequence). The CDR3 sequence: CASRDRQSSYNEQFF. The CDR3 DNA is TGTGCCAGCAGGGACAGGCAGAGCTCCTACAATGAGCAGTTCTTC.

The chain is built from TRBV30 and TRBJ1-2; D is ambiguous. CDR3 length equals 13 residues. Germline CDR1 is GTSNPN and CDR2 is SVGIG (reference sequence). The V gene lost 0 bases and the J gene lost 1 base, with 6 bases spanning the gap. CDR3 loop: CAWSVGNNYGYTF. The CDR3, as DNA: TGTGCCTGGAGTGTCGGGAATAACTATGGCTACACCTTC.

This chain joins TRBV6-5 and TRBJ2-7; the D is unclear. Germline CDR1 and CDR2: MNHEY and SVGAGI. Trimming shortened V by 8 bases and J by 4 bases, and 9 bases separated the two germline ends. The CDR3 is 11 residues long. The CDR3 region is CASRSGYEQYF. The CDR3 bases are TGTGCCAGCCGATCAGGATACGAGCAGTACTTC.

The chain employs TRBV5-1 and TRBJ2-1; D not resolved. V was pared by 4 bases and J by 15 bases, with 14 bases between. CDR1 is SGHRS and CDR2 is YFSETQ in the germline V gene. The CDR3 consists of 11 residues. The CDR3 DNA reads TGCGCCAGCAGCCAATCACAGAAGGTGTTCTTC. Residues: CASSQSQKVFF.

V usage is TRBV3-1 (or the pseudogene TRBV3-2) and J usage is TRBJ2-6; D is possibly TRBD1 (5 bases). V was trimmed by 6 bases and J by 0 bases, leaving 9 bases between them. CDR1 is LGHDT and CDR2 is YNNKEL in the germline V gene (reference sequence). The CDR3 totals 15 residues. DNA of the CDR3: TGTGCCAGCAGTAAGACAGACTCTGGGGCCAACGTCCTGACTTTC. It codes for CASSKTDSGANVLTF.

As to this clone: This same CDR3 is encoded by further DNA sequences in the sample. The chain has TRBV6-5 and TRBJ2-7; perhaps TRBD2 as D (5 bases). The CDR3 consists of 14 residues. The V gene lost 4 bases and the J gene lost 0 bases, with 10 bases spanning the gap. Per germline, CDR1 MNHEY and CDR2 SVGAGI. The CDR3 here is CASSLSGSSYEQYF. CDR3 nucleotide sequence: TGTGCCAGCAGTTTGTCGGGGAGCTCCTACGAGCAGTACTTC.

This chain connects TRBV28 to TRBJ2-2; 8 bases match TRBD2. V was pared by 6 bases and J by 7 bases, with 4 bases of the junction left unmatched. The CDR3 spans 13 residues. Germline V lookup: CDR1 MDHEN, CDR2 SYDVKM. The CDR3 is CASRRGGSGELFF. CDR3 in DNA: TGTGCCAGCAGGCGCGGGGGGAGCGGGGAGCTGTTTTTT.

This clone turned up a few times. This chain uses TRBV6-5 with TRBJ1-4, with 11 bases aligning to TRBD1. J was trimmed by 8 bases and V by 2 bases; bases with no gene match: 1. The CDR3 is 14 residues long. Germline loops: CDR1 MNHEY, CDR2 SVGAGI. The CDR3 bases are TGTGCCAGCAGTTACGGGGACAGGGGGGAAAAACTGTTTTTT. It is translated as CASSYGDRGEKLFF.

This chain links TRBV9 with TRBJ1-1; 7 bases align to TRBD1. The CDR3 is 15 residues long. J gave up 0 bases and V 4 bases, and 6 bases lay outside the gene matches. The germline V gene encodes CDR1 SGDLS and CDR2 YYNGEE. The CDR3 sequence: CASSTSTGMNTEAFF. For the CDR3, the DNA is TGTGCCAGCAGCACCTCGACAGGGATGAACACTGAAGCTTTCTTT.